The 29 T cell receptor beta chains below all came from one sample that was sequenced in a study of identical twins. TCRdb reanalysed the 5' RACE reads using MiXCR and keeps one entry per CDR3 protein. The sample consists of 600,000 to 850,000 distinct CDR3 sequences, around a sixth of them appearing once. These sequences were also reported in another study, on T cells expressing NK-cell markers.

Material for sequencing was PBMCs. The receptors come from a woman aged 18-29 years in good health.

Only a few counts were recorded for this clonotype. The chain carries TRBV12-3 or TRBV12-4 and TRBJ2-7, with D tentatively TRBD2 (5 bases). V was shortened by 1 base and J by 2 bases, with 9 bases between the two germline ends. CDR3 length equals 14 residues. The CDR3 nucleotides are TGTGCCAGCAGTTTAGGGTCGAGGGCCTACGAGCAGTACTTC. This sequence encodes CASSLGSRAYEQYF.

The chain recombines TRBV5-6 with TRBJ2-3; the D gene is possibly TRBD2 (7 bases). This CDR3 has 18 residues. Germline CDR1 is SGHDT and CDR2 is YYEEEE. Trimming took off 3 bases at V and 4 bases at J, with 24 bases between the two ends. The CDR3 sequence is CASSYEMGQDGGADTQYF. CDR3 bases: TGTGCCAGCAGCTATGAGATGGGACAAGATGGGGGGGCAGATACGCAGTATTTT.

Only a few counts were recorded for this clonotype. The genes are TRBV7-2 and TRBJ1-1; D not certain. Germline V gene data show CDR1 as SGHTA and CDR2 as FQGNSA. The CDR3 consists of 15 residues. The germline V and J ends were trimmed by 1 base and 7 bases, with 16 bases remaining between them. CDR3 sequence reads: CASSLGIGPEFEAFF. DNA for the CDR3: TGTGCCAGCAGCTTAGGAATCGGCCCGGAGTTTGAAGCTTTCTTT.

The count of this clonotype is one. The CDR3 protein is CASSSLVNSPLHF. CDR3 nucleotide sequence: TGTGCCAGCAGCTCCCTAGTTAATTCACCCCTCCACTTT. The chain has TRBV7-9 and TRBJ1-6, with D hard to call. The CDR3 has 13 residues. Germline lookup yields CDR1 SEHNR and CDR2 FQNEAQ (reference sequence). Trimming took off 4 bases at V and 6 bases at J, with 7 bases between the two ends.

The rearrangement links TRBV7-9 to TRBJ2-5; D is perhaps TRBD1 (6 bases). Trimming left V 8 bases short and J 5 bases short, with 9 bases between. The CDR3 covers 11 residues. Germline-derived CDR1 and CDR2 are SEHNR and FQNEAQ (reference sequence). CDR3 coding DNA: TGTGCCAGCGGGGGCTATGAGACCCAGTACTTC. It is translated as CASGGYETQYF.

This clonotype was seen only a few times. Written as DNA, the CDR3 is TGTGCCATCAGTGCCTACAGAGACGGGGAGACCCAGTACTTC. This gives the protein CAISAYRDGETQYF. The chain recombines TRBV10-3 with TRBJ2-5; D is uncertain. Trimming stripped 4 bases from V and 5 bases from J, with 14 bases between. Germline V lookup: CDR1 ENHRY, CDR2 SYGVKD. This CDR3 has 14 residues.

This clonotype was recorded a few times. The rearrangement uses TRBV6-1 and TRBJ2-7, with 11 bases matching TRBD2. Germline V gene lookup returns CDR1 MNHNS and CDR2 SASEGT. V lost 7 bases to trimming and J lost 4 bases; unmatched junction nucleotides: 18. The CDR3 covers 18 residues. CDR3 DNA sequence: TGTGCCAGCACCCTTAGCGGGGGGGCTGATTCTGTGTCGTACGAGCAGTACTTC. Translation: CASTLSGGADSVSYEQYF.

This clonotype appeared a few times. This sequence joins TRBV6-5 and TRBJ2-2, with a tentative D call TRBD1 (5 bases). In germline, CDR1 is MNHEY, CDR2 SVGAGI. The CDR3 covers 14 residues. Trimming pared 2 bases from V and 4 bases from J, leaving 8 bases between. DNA of the CDR3: TGTGCCAGCAGTTACCAGGGCGGCACCGGGGAGCTGTTTTTT. Translation gives CASSYQGGTGELFF.

This clonotype was observed a handful of times. The chain joins TRBV6-5 to TRBJ2-2, with 7 nucleotides matching TRBD1. The CDR3 is 18 residues long. V lost 0 bases, J lost 3 bases, and 10 bases stayed unmatched. Germline CDR1 and CDR2: MNHEY and SVGAGI. CDR3 bases: TGTGCCAGCAGTTACTCTGCTCCCGGGACAGTCCACACCGGGGAGCTGTTTTTT. Amino acids: CASSYSAPGTVHTGELFF.

This clonotype was counted a few times. The chain employs TRBV7-2 and TRBJ2-3; D not resolved. There are 13 residues in the CDR3. The germline CDR1 and CDR2 sequences are SGHTA and FQGNSA. The V end was cut by 5 bases, the J end by 8 bases, with 14 bases between. The CDR3 reads CASSPNLIRTQYF. DNA of the CDR3: TGTGCCAGCAGCCCCAACCTTATTCGTACGCAGTATTTT.

There are a few counts of this clonotype. J is TRBJ2-3 and V is TRBV20-1; D is ambiguous. V lost 5 bases and J lost 2, with 17 bases in between. This CDR3 has 15 amino acids. Germline V gene data show CDR1 as DFQATT and CDR2 as SNEGSKA (reference sequence). This chain's CDR3 is CSAFSRSGLTDTQYF. The CDR3 region has the DNA TGCAGTGCTTTTTCCCGATCGGGCCTCACAGATACGCAGTATTTT.

The sample holds one count of this clonotype. The V gene is TRBV7-9, the J gene TRBJ2-7, with 7 bases lining up with TRBD1. The V gene end was trimmed by 5 bases and the J gene end by 4 bases; junction bases not matched to a gene: 11. Germline-derived CDR1 and CDR2 are SEHNR and FQNEAQ (reference sequence). The CDR3 has 15 amino acids. This chain's CDR3 is CASSLPKGTEYEQYF. The DNA of the CDR3 is TGTGCCAGCAGCCTACCGAAAGGGACAGAATACGAGCAGTACTTC.

This sequence joins TRBV5-1 and TRBJ2-1; tentative D call: TRBD2 (6 bases). V was cut by 4 bases and J by 2 bases, with 16 bases left in between. The CDR3 has 16 residues. Germline V CDR1 and CDR2: SGHRS, YFSETQ. For the CDR3, the DNA is TGCGCCAGCAGCGACCCAAGGGGAGGCACCTACAATGAGCAGTTCTTC. Protein: CASSDPRGGTYNEQFF.

This clonotype was picked up many times. The chain joins TRBV12-3 or TRBV12-4 to TRBJ1-1; D unclear. CDR3 length equals 14 residues. V was clipped by 4 bases and J by 0 bases, with 9 bases between them. The CDR3 DNA is TGTGCCAGCAGTTCGGACGAACTGAACACTGAAGCTTTCTTT. This codes for CASSSDELNTEAFF.

This chain links TRBV20-1 with TRBJ2-1, with 7 bases identical to TRBD2. The germline V gene encodes CDR1 DFQATT and CDR2 SNEGSKA (reference sequence). The CDR3 extends over 15 amino acids. With V trimmed by 6 bases and J by 0 bases, 8 bases remained unmatched. CDR3 in DNA: TGCAGTGCGAGTGGGGGGGAGATCTCCTACAATGAGCAGTTCTTC. Encoded protein: CSASGGEISYNEQFF.

This clonotype has ten or more counts. V gene TRBV12-3 or TRBV12-4 combines with J gene TRBJ1-1; perhaps TRBD1 as D (6 bases). Trimming removed 7 bases from V and 4 bases from J, with 19 bases in between. This CDR3 has 15 residues. CDR3 residues: CASTFPGAPSTEAFF. The CDR3 region has the DNA TGTGCCAGCACCTTCCCAGGGGCCCCCAGCACTGAAGCTTTCTTT.

Only a few counts were recorded for this clonotype. The J gene is TRBJ2-5, the V gene TRBV20-1; D is possibly TRBD2 (5 bases). V shed 0 bases and J shed 1 base, with 15 bases lying between them. Germline assignment: CDR1 DFQATT and CDR2 SNEGSKA (reference sequence). CDR3 size: 16 residues. CDR3 sequence reads: CSARDYRGAFQETQYF. DNA for the CDR3: TGCAGTGCTAGAGATTACCGGGGAGCATTCCAAGAGACCCAGTACTTC.

The rearrangement links TRBV28 to TRBJ2-1; no clear D. V lost 10 bases and J lost 7, with 20 bases in between. Per germline, CDR1 MDHEN and CDR2 SYDVKM. This CDR3 spans 14 amino acids. The CDR3 here is CAISSSASRNEQFF. DNA of the CDR3: TGTGCCATCTCCTCCAGCGCCAGTCGGAATGAGCAGTTCTTC.

This sequence joins TRBV20-1 and TRBJ2-1, with 7 bases fitting TRBD1. This CDR3 region has 14 residues. CDR1 DFQATT and CDR2 SNEGSKA come from the germline V gene (reference sequence). The ends lost 4 bases at V and 4 bases at J; junction bases unmatched: 7. The CDR3 reads CSATSGQLYNEQFF. Written as DNA, the CDR3 is TGCAGTGCTACGTCGGGACAGCTATACAATGAGCAGTTCTTC.

The chain carries TRBV6-5 and TRBJ2-5; TRBD2 is a possible D gene (6 bases). V lost 0 bases to trimming and J lost 0 bases, with 8 bases between them. The length of the CDR3 is 15 residues. Germline values: CDR1 MNHEY, CDR2 SVGAGI. This CDR3 is CASSYSRDYQETQYF. The CDR3 bases are TGTGCCAGCAGTTACTCGAGGGACTACCAAGAGACCCAGTACTTC.

This clonotype was seen only a few times. The chain recombines TRBV5-5 with TRBJ2-1; D is possibly TRBD2 (5 bases). The CDR3 is 15 amino acids. Between the trimmed V and J ends, which lost 2 bases and 9 bases, there was a span of 18 bases. Germline lookup yields CDR1 SGHKS and CDR2 YYEKEE (reference sequence). CDR3 in DNA: TGTGCCAGCAGCTTCACCCCGGAGCTAGCTTTTGAGCAGTTCTTC. Its translation is CASSFTPELAFEQFF.

The chain is built from TRBV29-1 and TRBJ2-7; weak D call: TRBD1 (5 bases). This CDR3 is built from 13 residues. V dropped 7 bases and J dropped 5 bases, with 18 bases sitting between them. CDR1 and CDR2 (germline): SQVTM, ANQGSEA. CDR3 in amino acids: CSGQRGSYDEQYF. The CDR3 DNA follows: TGCAGCGGACAGCGCGGCTCATATGACGAGCAGTACTTC.

This chain joins TRBV12-5 and TRBJ1-1, with D possibly matching TRBD1 (5 bases). CDR1 is LGHNT, CDR2 FRNRAP, per germline. The V end was cut by 7 bases, the J end by 5 bases, with 11 bases between. There are 12 residues in the CDR3. CDR3 loop: CASALTATEAFF. The CDR3, as DNA: TGTGCTAGTGCCCTGACAGCTACTGAAGCTTTCTTT.

The sample holds a few counts of this clonotype. The chain recombines TRBV9 with TRBJ2-1; 12 bases map to TRBD1. The CDR3 loop spans 16 amino acids. Per germline, CDR1 SGDLS and CDR2 YYNGEE. The V gene end was trimmed by 0 bases and the J gene end by 9 bases; junction bases not matched to a gene: 7. DNA of the CDR3: TGTGCCAGCAGCGTAGTTGGGACAGGGGGCTCTGGTGAGCAGTTCTTC. Translating gives CASSVVGTGGSGEQFF.

This clonotype has at least ten counts. CDR3 amino acids: CSARLGDQPQHF. The DNA of the CDR3 is TGCAGTGCTAGATTGGGGGATCAGCCCCAGCATTTT. The gene calls are TRBV20-1 and TRBJ1-5, with D maybe TRBD1 (5 bases). The V gene lost 2 bases and the J gene lost 5 bases, with 7 bases spanning the gap. The CDR3 sequence is 12 residues long. CDR1 and CDR2 from the germline V gene are DFQATT and SNEGSKA (reference sequence).

This clonotype was counted only a few times. V gene TRBV7-9 combines with J gene TRBJ2-7; D is undetermined. Germline loops: CDR1 SEHNR, CDR2 FQNEAQ (reference sequence). V dropped 2 bases and J dropped 2 bases, with 13 bases sitting between them. CDR3 length: 15 residues. The CDR3 DNA reads as TGTGCCAGCAGCTTATTATTAGGGATCACCTACGAGCAGTACTTC. Translated: CASSLLLGITYEQYF. The variable domain in full, completed from reference TRBV7-9 and TRBJ2-7, reads DTGVSQNPRHKITKRGQNVTFRCDPISEHNRLYWYRQTLGQGPEFLTYFQNEAQLEKSRLLSDRFSAERPKGSFSTLEIQRTEQGDSAMYLCASSLLLGITYEQYFGPGTRLTVT.

This clonotype was found many times. This chain uses TRBV20-1 with TRBJ2-5; 8 bases agree with TRBD2. The CDR3 consists of 14 residues. J gave up 5 bases and V 0 bases, and 5 bases lay outside the gene matches. Germline V gives CDR1 DFQATT, CDR2 SNEGSKA (reference sequence). DNA of the CDR3: TGCAGTGCTAGAGATTCGGGGGGGCAGGAGACCCAGTACTTC. Translating it yields CSARDSGGQETQYF.

This clonotype was recorded a few times. J is TRBJ1-4 and V is TRBV6-6; no definite D call. The CDR3 spans 13 residues. CDR1 and CDR2 (germline): MNHNY, SVGAGI (reference sequence). V was pared by 0 bases and J by 3 bases, with 2 bases between. Here the CDR3 reads CASSYSANEKLFF. The CDR3 DNA reads TGTGCCAGCAGTTACTCGGCTAATGAAAAACTGTTTTTT.

This clonotype has only a few counts. The gene calls are TRBV6-5 and TRBJ2-5; 7 nucleotides match TRBD2. The V gene's germline CDR1 is MNHEY and CDR2 SVGAGI. The CDR3 is made up of 14 amino acids. V shed 2 bases and J 7 bases; nucleotides not matched to a gene: 7. This CDR3 is CASSYRTRSVTQYF. The DNA for the CDR3 is TGTGCCAGCAGTTACAGGACTAGGTCGGTGACCCAGTACTTC.